The 29 T cell receptor beta chains presented below share a single source sample, sequenced in a study of T cell responses to AZD1222 COVID-19 vaccine. Using immunoSEQ multiplex PCR, the repertoire was profiled, and TCRdb retains in-frame clones only, with some absent. The data show more than 85,000 clones, about 88% seen once. The sequences come from peripheral blood, collected on day 0 of AZD1222 vaccination. These receptors originate from an adult in good health.

The chain couples TRBV11-2 to TRBJ1-2; D gene uncertain. The CDR3 loop spans 16 amino acids. Germline CDR1 reads SGHAT; CDR2 reads FQNNGV. V shed 4 bases and J shed 0 bases, with 15 bases lying between them. The CDR3 nucleotides are TGTGCCAGCAGCTACGTGGGCCAGCTCGCTAACTATGGCTACACCTTC. Protein: CASSYVGQLANYGYTF.

V gene TRBV5-5 combines with J gene TRBJ1-1; tentatively, D is TRBD1 (5 bases). The V gene lost 1 base and the J gene lost 8 bases, with 12 bases spanning the gap. The CDR3 spans 13 residues. Germline CDR1 reads SGHKS; CDR2 reads YYEKEE (reference sequence). This CDR3 reads CASSLSREIEAFF. The CDR3 bases are TGTGCCAGCAGCTTGTCCAGGGAAATCGAAGCTTTCTTT.

Ten or more counts support this clone. This sequence joins TRBV5-4 and TRBJ2-7, with D uncertain. The V and J ends lost 0 bases and 6 bases respectively, with 13 bases between them. Per the germline V gene, CDR1 is SGHNT and CDR2 is YYREEE (reference sequence). This CDR3 is built from 14 residues. The CDR3 is CASSLDPAVGEQYF. As DNA, the CDR3 is TGTGCCAGCAGCTTGGATCCAGCTGTAGGCGAGCAGTACTTC. Variable domain in full (rest from reference TRBV5-4 and TRBJ2-7): ETGVTQSPTHLIKTRGQQVTLRCSSQSGHNTVSWYQQALGQGPQFIFQYYREEENGRGNFPPRFSGLQFPNYSSELNVNALELDDSALYLCASSLDPAVGEQYFGPGTRLTVT.

The chain uses TRBV2 and TRBJ2-3, with 7 bases identical to TRBD1. Trimming cost V 7 bases and J 0 bases; bases outside gene matches: 4. In germline, CDR1 is SNHLY, CDR2 FYNNEI. The CDR3 runs 14 residues. The CDR3: CASKTGPSTDTQYF. The CDR3 nucleotides are TGTGCCAGCAAGACAGGGCCTAGCACAGATACGCAGTATTTT.

The gene calls are TRBV19 and TRBJ2-2; weak D call: TRBD1 (7 bases). Germline V lookup: CDR1 LNHDA, CDR2 SQIVND (reference sequence). The CDR3 totals 18 residues. Trimming took off 5 bases at V and 0 bases at J, with 19 bases between the two ends. The CDR3 here is CASSPGAGGQPNTGELFF. The CDR3 nucleotides read TGTGCCAGTAGTCCAGGTGCCGGGGGACAGCCGAACACCGGGGAGCTGTTTTTT.

This chain joins TRBV6-6 and TRBJ2-3; TRBD1 might be the D (5 bases). V was cut by 5 bases and J by 2 bases, with 11 bases left in between. Per germline, CDR1 MNHNY and CDR2 SVGAGI (reference sequence). This CDR3 spans 14 amino acids. CDR3 DNA: TGTGCCAGCAGTACGCAGGGTAACACAGATACGCAGTATTTT. The encoded protein is CASSTQGNTDTQYF.

This chain links TRBV6-1 with TRBJ1-1; D ambiguous. Germline V gives CDR1 MNHNS, CDR2 SASEGT. The CDR3 spans 14 residues. V dropped 1 base and J dropped 0 bases, with 6 bases sitting between them. CDR3 residues: CASSEGRVNTEAFF. The CDR3 nucleotides read TGTGCCAGCAGTGAAGGAAGGGTGAACACTGAAGCTTTCTTT.

The V call is TRBV5-1, the J call TRBJ1-5, with D unclear. The length of the CDR3 is 17 residues. The V gene's germline CDR1 is SGHRS and CDR2 YFSETQ. The germline V and J ends were trimmed by 0 bases and 0 bases, with 13 bases remaining between them. The CDR3 reads CASSLVAIEYSNQPQHF. The CDR3 coding sequence is TGCGCCAGCAGCTTGGTGGCGATCGAATATAGCAATCAGCCCCAGCATTTT.

The V gene is TRBV6-6, the J gene TRBJ2-1; TRBD1 might be the D (6 bases). CDR1 is MNHNY and CDR2 is SVGAGI in the germline V gene (reference sequence). The CDR3 loop spans 13 amino acids. The ends were cut back, 7 bases at V and 4 bases at J, with 11 bases in the middle. The CDR3 coding sequence is TGTGCCAGCACTACAGGACAGTACAATGAGCAGTTCTTC. This codes for CASTTGQYNEQFF.

A word on this clone: Other DNA sequences within the sample encode an identical CDR3. V is TRBV5-1 and J is TRBJ2-1; 7 positions match TRBD2. The CDR3 is 14 amino acids. CDR1 SGHRS and CDR2 YFSETQ come from the germline V gene. After removal of 4 bases from V and 12 bases from J, the junction contained 13 bases not matched to a gene. The DNA for the CDR3 is TGCGCCAGCAGCGGGTCCACTAGCGATGGTGTGCAGTTCTTC. This gives the protein CASSGSTSDGVQFF.

A single count supports this clone. The chain is built from TRBV4-1 and TRBJ1-2, with 9 bases identical to TRBD1. Germline-derived CDR1 and CDR2 are MGHRA and YSYEKL. V gave up 0 bases and J gave up 1 base; unmatched junction bases: 6. The length of the CDR3 is 17 residues. The CDR3 protein is CASSQDPTGGLNYGYTF. CDR3 DNA: TGCGCCAGCAGCCAAGATCCGACAGGGGGTCTTAACTATGGCTACACCTTC.

The rearrangement joins TRBV7-3 to TRBJ2-3; 16 bases match TRBD2. The V gene end was trimmed by 6 bases and the J gene end by 5 bases; junction bases not matched to a gene: 5. The CDR3 has 16 amino acids. Germline values: CDR1 SGHTA, CDR2 FQGTGA. The CDR3, as DNA: TGTGCCAGCAGTGCGGGACTAGCGGGGGGGCTAGATACGCAGTATTTT. Encoded protein: CASSAGLAGGLDTQYF.

The DNA for the CDR3 is TGTGCCAGCAACGGTCCGGGACACGATAATCAGCCCCAGCATTTT. Translated: CASNGPGHDNQPQHF. The chain carries TRBV5-5 and TRBJ1-5, with a tentative D call TRBD1 (6 bases). This CDR3 is built from 15 residues. With 6 bases removed from V and 4 bases from J, the gap between germline ends came to 17 bases. Germline CDR1 reads SGHKS; CDR2 reads YYEKEE (reference sequence).

This clone was observed a handful of times. The chain links TRBV13 to TRBJ1-1, with D unclear. The V end lost 2 bases, the J end lost 3 bases, and 10 bases lay between the germline ends. Germline CDR1 reads PRHDT; CDR2 reads FYEKMQ (reference sequence). The CDR3 length is 14 residues. CDR3 DNA sequence: TGTGCCAGCAGCTTACCGGGTAGCTACACTGAAGCTTTCTTT. This gives the protein CASSLPGSYTEAFF.

The V call is TRBV7-8, the J call TRBJ2-2; 9 bases align to TRBD1. There are 15 residues in the CDR3. V gave up 4 bases and J gave up 4 bases; unmatched junction bases: 4. Germline CDR1 is SGHVS and CDR2 is FQNEAQ. This CDR3 reads CASSSQTGGTGELFF. Written as DNA, the CDR3 is TGTGCCAGCAGCTCCCAGACAGGGGGCACCGGGGAGCTGTTTTTT.

About this clone: It is unclear where the CDR3 begins or ends on the DNA, so no DNA is shown, and the CDR3 is as TCRdb lists it. The chain carries TRBV28 and TRBJ1-5; the table's TRBD1 call for D was not verified on the DNA. The CDR3 is made up of 17 amino acids, end residues included. Germline V gene data show CDR1 as MDHEN and CDR2 as SYDVKM. The CDR3 reads CASSFGSGTRDGQPQHF.

DNA for the CDR3: TGCGCCAGCAGTCAGACGCGAAGCACTGAAGCTTTCTTT. It translates to CASSQTRSTEAFF. The rearrangement links TRBV10-2 to TRBJ1-1; D ambiguous. The CDR3 has 13 residues. Trimming took off 5 bases at V and 4 bases at J, with 11 bases between the two ends. The germline V gene has CDR1 WSHSY and CDR2 SAAADI.

V gene TRBV28 combines with J gene TRBJ1-2, with a possible D match to TRBD1 (6 bases). CDR3 length: 14 residues. Trimming removed 7 bases at V and 8 bases at J, with 20 bases between. The germline CDR1 and CDR2 sequences are MDHEN and SYDVKM. CDR3 in amino acids: CASINGQGYYGYTF. DNA for the CDR3: TGTGCCAGCATTAACGGGCAGGGGTATTACGGCTACACCTTC.

The chain uses TRBV28 and TRBJ1-5; no reliable D call. The CDR3 spans 14 residues. V lost 1 base to trimming and J lost 6 bases, with 10 bases between them. Germline-derived CDR1 and CDR2 are MDHEN and SYDVKM. The CDR3 bases are TGTGCCAGCAGTTTATTCGGGGATAGTCAGCCCCAGCATTTT. This sequence encodes CASSLFGDSQPQHF.

The chain links TRBV27 to TRBJ1-6; D remains unclear. V was shortened by 3 bases and J by 7 bases, with 13 bases between the two germline ends. Germline CDR1 MNHEY, CDR2 SMNVEV (reference sequence). The CDR3 is made up of 15 amino acids. The CDR3 region is CASSLTPGGNSPLHF. CDR3 in DNA: TGTGCCAGCAGTTTGACCCCCGGTGGCAATTCACCCCTCCACTTT.

This chain uses TRBV4-1 with TRBJ2-1, with D perhaps TRBD2 (5 bases). Trimming pared 1 base from V and 0 bases from J, leaving 10 bases between. This CDR3 is 16 amino acids long. CDR1 and CDR2 from the germline V gene are MGHRA and YSYEKL. CDR3 region: CASSQGVGSSYNEQFF. The CDR3 nucleotides are TGCGCCAGCAGCCAAGGTGTGGGGAGCTCCTACAATGAGCAGTTCTTC.

This sequence joins TRBV28 and TRBJ2-1; 8 bases fit TRBD1. The CDR3 totals 16 residues. With V trimmed by 5 bases and J by 8 bases, 14 bases remained unmatched. Germline V gives CDR1 MDHEN, CDR2 SYDVKM. The CDR3 region is CASSTTGQGRVDEQFF. CDR3 nucleotide sequence: TGTGCCAGCAGTACCACCGGACAGGGTCGTGTAGATGAGCAGTTCTTC.

Details on this clone: The sample carries other DNA sequences with the same CDR3. J is TRBJ1-1 and V is TRBV15; maybe TRBD1 (5 bases). The V end lost 3 bases, the J end lost 5 bases, and 10 bases lay between the germline ends. This CDR3 comprises 13 residues. Germline CDR1 and CDR2: LNHNV and YYDKDF (reference sequence). CDR3 amino acids: CATSRGGGTEAFF. The CDR3 nucleotides read TGTGCCACCAGCAGGGGCGGGGGGACTGAAGCTTTCTTT.

CDR3 nucleotides: TGTGCCTCCACAGGGGAACGTACGAACTATGGCTACACCTTC. This sequence encodes CASTGERTNYGYTF. The chain has TRBV10-3 and TRBJ1-2, with 7 bases that match TRBD1. V was clipped by 11 bases and J by 2 bases; unmatched bases: 11. The CDR3 loop spans 14 amino acids. CDR1 and CDR2 from the germline V gene are ENHRY and SYGVKD.

This clone occurred once. The chain couples TRBV5-1 to TRBJ2-5; D not certain. V was cut by 0 bases and J by 5 bases, with 17 bases left in between. CDR3 length equals 16 residues. Looked up from germline, CDR1 is SGHRS and CDR2 is YFSETQ. The CDR3 region is CASSLAGPHLTETQYF. CDR3 in DNA: TGCGCCAGCAGCTTGGCCGGTCCTCATCTGACCGAGACCCAGTACTTC.

In this sample, this clone turned up once. This chain connects TRBV14 to TRBJ1-1, with D uncertain. The CDR3 is made up of 14 amino acids. Trimming removed 4 bases from V and 0 bases from J, with 9 bases in between. The germline CDR1 and CDR2 sequences are SGHDN and FVKESK. The CDR3 region has the DNA TGTGCCAGCAGCCCCGTGTGGCTGAACACTGAAGCTTTCTTT. Translation gives CASSPVWLNTEAFF.

V and J are TRBV11-2 and TRBJ2-2, with no clear D. The V end lost 5 bases, the J end lost 6 bases, and 16 bases lay between the germline ends. Germline V gives CDR1 SGHAT, CDR2 FQNNGV. This CDR3 comprises 15 residues. CDR3 sequence (DNA): TGTGCCAGCAGCCTCTCCGGGTTGCAATCCGGGGAGCTGTTTTTT. Translated: CASSLSGLQSGELFF.

The chain couples TRBV7-8 to TRBJ1-5, with TRBD1 identical over 7 bases. Looked up from germline, CDR1 is SGHVS and CDR2 is FQNEAQ. The CDR3 has 15 residues. Unmatched junction bases numbered 4, after V lost 5 bases and J lost 0 bases. CDR3 in amino acids: CASSMGQSSNQPQHF. The CDR3 bases are TGTGCCAGCAGCATGGGACAGAGTAGCAATCAGCCCCAGCATTTT.

The chain combines TRBV19 with TRBJ2-3; a possible D gene is TRBD1 (5 bases). Germline V gene lookup returns CDR1 LNHDA and CDR2 SQIVND (reference sequence). The CDR3 has 15 amino acids. V was cut by 3 bases and J by 6 bases, with 16 bases left in between. The CDR3 DNA sequence: TGTGCCAGTAGTATGCAGGGCGCCGTTAGGGATACGCAGTATTTT. Residues: CASSMQGAVRDTQYF.